Below, 8 T cell receptor beta chains from the same sample are listed, as sequenced in a study of cytomegalovirus exposure and HLA in healthy donors. The PCR employed 60 Vbeta primers together with 13 Jbeta primers. Profiled with immunoSEQ multiplex PCR; TCRdb holds only in-frame clones, not every one. The sample records over 110,000 clones, 70% to 80% being singletons. The sequencing input was PBMCs. These receptors were obtained from a woman under 30 in good health and CMV-seropositive.

The J gene is TRBJ2-6, the V gene TRBV6-1; TRBD1 matches 8 bases. V shed 6 bases and J 4 bases; nucleotides not matched to a gene: 5. The CDR3 sequence is 15 residues long. CDR1 is MNHNS and CDR2 is SASEGT in the germline V gene. CDR3 bases: TGTGCCAGCAGCCGACAGGGGACAGGGGCCAACGTCCTGACTTTC. This encodes CASSRQGTGANVLTF.

The chain joins TRBV5-1 to TRBJ2-7; 9 bases are a match to TRBD1. With V trimmed by 0 bases and J by 3 bases, 4 bases remained unmatched. The CDR3 runs 15 residues. The germline V gene has CDR1 SGHRS and CDR2 YFSETQ. The CDR3 loop is CASSLDGTGFYEQYF. CDR3 DNA: TGCGCCAGCAGCTTGGACGGGACAGGGTTCTACGAGCAGTACTTC.

The chain links TRBV6-5 to TRBJ1-2; 9 bases match TRBD1. CDR1 and CDR2 (germline): MNHEY, SVGAGI. The V and J ends lost 5 bases and 6 bases, in that order; junction bases with no gene match: 1. The CDR3 sequence is 12 residues long. Written as DNA, the CDR3 is TGTGCCAGCAGTGGACAGGGGAATGGCTACACCTTC. It codes for CASSGQGNGYTF.

This rearrangement joins TRBV5-6 to TRBJ2-7; D not certain. CDR3 length: 14 amino acids. The germline V and J ends were trimmed by 2 bases and 1 base, with 10 bases remaining between them. In germline, CDR1 is SGHDT, CDR2 YYEEEE. CDR3 nucleotides: TGTGCCAGCAGCTTTGCGAGGATATCCTACGAGCAGTACTTC. As protein: CASSFARISYEQYF.

This clone was picked up a small number of times. This rearrangement joins TRBV15 to TRBJ2-1; D uncertain. Germline assignment: CDR1 LNHNV and CDR2 YYDKDF (reference sequence). V dropped 0 bases and J dropped 8 bases, with 5 bases sitting between them. CDR3 size: 12 residues. The chain's CDR3 is CATSRDSDEQFF. Here the CDR3 DNA reads TGTGCCACCAGCAGAGATTCCGATGAGCAGTTCTTC. Full variable domain (outside the CDR3, taken from reference TRBV15 and TRBJ2-1): DAMVIQNPRYQVTQFGKPVTLSCSQTLNHNVMYWYQQKSSQAPKLLFHYYDKDFNNEADTPDNFQSRRPNTSFCFLDIRSPGLGDTAMYLCATSRDSDEQFFGPGTRLTVL.

The rearrangement joins TRBV28 to TRBJ2-1, with TRBD2 identical over 15 bases. This CDR3 spans 20 amino acids. CDR1 and CDR2 from the germline V gene are MDHEN and SYDVKM. V was pared by 5 bases and J by 0 bases, with 11 bases of the junction left unmatched. Here the CDR3 reads CASSPSAGTSGGSSYNEQFF. In DNA, the CDR3 is TGTGCCAGCAGTCCATCCGCCGGGACTAGCGGGGGGAGCTCCTACAATGAGCAGTTCTTC.

About this clone itself: One end of the junction is discordant with germline, which a read error may explain. The rearrangement links TRBV20-1 to TRBJ2-7; D possibly corresponds to TRBD2 (7 bases). The CDR3 is made up of 11 amino acids. Germline CDR1 reads DFQATT; CDR2 reads SNEGSKA (reference sequence). In nucleotides, the CDR3 is TGCAGTGCTAGACCCCCTGGGGGGGCCCTGTTC. Its protein is CSARPPGGALF.

The chain carries TRBV5-1 and TRBJ1-2, with D hard to call. Deletions cut 4 bases from V and 4 bases from J, with 20 bases between. CDR3 length equals 16 residues. CDR1 SGHRS and CDR2 YFSETQ come from the germline V gene. The CDR3 coding sequence is TGCGCCAGCAGCCCCCGCTCGGATAGCCGTACCTATGGCTACACCTTC. Amino acids: CASSPRSDSRTYGYTF.